A single sample is the source of the 28 T cell receptor beta chains below, sequenced in a study of blood T cell repertoires in COVID-19. Sequencing was performed with immunoSEQ multiplex PCR; in TCRdb, only in-frame clones are kept and a portion is missing. The sample includes about 170,000 clones, roughly 88% of them seen just once. Input material: peripheral blood. These receptors were obtained from a man aged 55-75 years who had recovered from COVID-19.

The rearrangement links TRBV6-1 to TRBJ1-1, with no clear D. Trimming removed 6 bases from V and 11 bases from J, with 16 bases in between. The CDR3 consists of 12 residues. The germline CDR1 and CDR2 sequences are MNHNS and SASEGT. The CDR3 sequence is CASSHSRGGAFF. In DNA, the CDR3 is TGTGCCAGCAGCCACAGCCGGGGTGGGGCTTTCTTT.

This clone turned up a few times. The rearrangement uses TRBV19 and TRBJ1-2, with D uncertain. The ends were cut back, 3 bases at V and 0 bases at J, with 11 bases in the middle. CDR1 and CDR2 from the germline V gene are LNHDA and SQIVND (reference sequence). This CDR3 comprises 15 residues. CDR3: CASSIFAGTNYGYTF. The CDR3 DNA sequence: TGTGCCAGTAGTATTTTCGCCGGGACTAACTATGGCTACACCTTC.

Details on this clone: A read error may produce the germline difference seen at one junction end. The chain joins TRBV7-7 to TRBJ2-5; weak D call: TRBD2 (7 bases). The CDR3 sequence is 15 residues long. Germline loops: CDR1 SSHAT, CDR2 FNYEAQ (reference sequence). The CDR3 here is CASSLGGGPQETQYF. Here the CDR3 DNA reads TGTGCTAGCAGCCTGGGAGGGGGGCCCCAAGAGACCCAGTACTTC.

The chain carries TRBV5-4 and TRBJ1-2; 7 nucleotides line up with TRBD1. V lost 0 bases and J lost 4; bases outside the gene matches: 6. Per the germline V gene, CDR1 is SGHNT and CDR2 is YYREEE (reference sequence). The length of the CDR3 is 15 residues. The CDR3 DNA reads TGTGCCAGCAGCTTGGGGGGGACAGCGTTCTATGGCTACACCTTC. Its translation: CASSLGGTAFYGYTF.

The chain uses TRBV29-1 and TRBJ2-6; D not certain. The CDR3 length is 15 residues. CDR1 and CDR2 from the germline V gene are SQVTM and ANQGSEA. V was cut by 2 bases and J by 0 bases, with 8 bases left in between. The CDR3 sequence: CSVEQTSSGANVLTF. The DNA of the CDR3 is TGCAGCGTTGAACAAACATCCTCTGGGGCCAACGTCCTGACTTTC.

The chain is built from TRBV5-1 and TRBJ2-6; 10 nucleotides align to TRBD2. V was clipped by 1 base and J by 2 bases; unmatched bases: 9. The CDR3 spans 19 residues. Germline CDR1 and CDR2: SGHRS and YFSETQ. CDR3 DNA sequence: TGCGCCAGCAGCTTGTCCCCTCTAGCGGGGGCCACTGGGGCCAACGTCCTGACTTTC. Amino acid sequence: CASSLSPLAGATGANVLTF.

This chain links TRBV7-2 with TRBJ2-1, with TRBD2 as a possible D gene (5 bases). Germline values: CDR1 SGHTA, CDR2 FQGNSA. This CDR3 is 17 amino acids long. With 3 bases removed from V and 6 bases from J, the gap between germline ends came to 21 bases. The chain's CDR3 is CASSLAAPGRAGNEQFF. The CDR3 region has the DNA TGTGCCAGCAGCTTGGCCGCCCCCGGCCGGGCGGGCAATGAGCAGTTCTTC.

The J gene is TRBJ2-7, the V gene TRBV7-2; TRBD1 matches at 8 bases. The CDR3 contains 14 residues. The V gene's germline CDR1 is SGHTA and CDR2 FQGNSA. The V gene end was trimmed by 5 bases and the J gene end by 5 bases; junction bases not matched to a gene: 8. CDR3 DNA: TGTGCCAGCAGCCAGGGGACAGGCACCCACGAGCAGTACTTC. It specifies CASSQGTGTHEQYF.

The gene calls are TRBV30 and TRBJ2-7; no clear D gene. This CDR3 is 11 amino acids long. Per germline, CDR1 GTSNPN and CDR2 SVGIG (reference sequence). Trimming cost V 2 bases and J 1 base, with 3 bases left between them. The CDR3 sequence: CAWSSSYEQYF. As DNA, the CDR3 is TGTGCCTGGAGTTCATCCTACGAGCAGTACTTC.

The V call is TRBV27, the J call TRBJ2-1; 7 positions agree with TRBD2. The CDR3 runs 13 residues. CDR1 is MNHEY and CDR2 is SMNVEV in the germline V gene (reference sequence). With 6 bases clipped from V and 7 bases from J, the junction kept 6 bases outside the gene matches. The CDR3 sequence: CASSPGGWNEQFF. The CDR3 bases are TGTGCCAGCAGCCCGGGAGGTTGGAATGAGCAGTTCTTC.

The CDR3 DNA sequence: TGTGCCAGCAGCCCTTCCGGGGTGCACATTCAGTACTTC. Its translation is CASSPSGVHIQYF. V and J are TRBV3-1 (or the pseudogene TRBV3-2) and TRBJ2-4, with D possibly matching TRBD2 (5 bases). The CDR3 extends over 13 amino acids. Trimming pared 4 bases from V and 8 bases from J, leaving 12 bases between. Germline loops: CDR1 LGHDT, CDR2 YNNKEL (reference sequence).

The chain recombines TRBV7-2 with TRBJ2-4, with 11 bases matching TRBD2. V trimming: 1 base; J trimming: 12 bases; junction bases outside the gene matches: 2. This CDR3 comprises 13 residues. Germline V gene sequence: CDR1 SGHTA, CDR2 FQGNSA. CDR3 residues: CASSLGLAGPQYF. The DNA for the CDR3 is TGTGCCAGCAGCTTAGGACTAGCGGGACCTCAGTACTTC.

The rearrangement uses TRBV6-5 and TRBJ2-3, with D possibly matching TRBD2 (6 bases). Trimming took 2 bases from V and 12 from J, leaving 21 bases between them. The CDR3 has 15 residues. Germline lookup yields CDR1 MNHEY and CDR2 SVGAGI. In DNA, the CDR3 is TGTGCCAGCAGTTACAGTACGCGGGGAGGCTCCCCTCAGTATTTT. Translating it yields CASSYSTRGGSPQYF.

J is TRBJ1-6 and V is TRBV7-9; 11 positions match TRBD1. The V and J ends lost 4 bases and 2 bases, in that order; junction bases with no gene match: 4. The CDR3 consists of 17 residues. Per the germline V gene, CDR1 is SEHNR and CDR2 is FQNEAQ (reference sequence). The CDR3 here is CASSSPGQGAYNSPLHF. In DNA, the CDR3 is TGTGCCAGCAGCTCCCCGGGACAGGGGGCCTATAATTCACCCCTCCACTTT.

This clone has only one observation. This chain uses TRBV6-1 with TRBJ1-6; the match to TRBD1 covers 12 bases. The germline V gene encodes CDR1 MNHNS and CDR2 SASEGT. V shed 1 base, J shed 9 bases, and the junction held 4 bases outside the gene matches. The CDR3 length is 16 residues. The DNA of the CDR3 is TGTGCCAGCAGTGAAGGGGGGACAGGGGGCAGTTCACCCCTCCACTTT. It specifies CASSEGGTGGSSPLHF.

The chain combines TRBV29-1 with TRBJ1-2; D is ambiguous. Germline V gene lookup returns CDR1 SQVTM and CDR2 ANQGSEA. The CDR3 runs 13 residues. The V and J ends lost 2 bases and 0 bases respectively, with 7 bases between them. This chain's CDR3 is CSVEPGANYGYTF. CDR3 sequence (DNA): TGCAGCGTTGAACCAGGCGCTAACTATGGCTACACCTTC.

The chain has TRBV5-1 and TRBJ2-1, with D uncertain. CDR3 length: 15 residues. V was cut by 0 bases and J by 7 bases, with 14 bases left in between. Per the germline V gene, CDR1 is SGHRS and CDR2 is YFSETQ. CDR3 residues: CASSLGGEGMNEQFF. CDR3 nucleotides: TGCGCCAGCAGCTTGGGAGGAGAAGGTATGAATGAGCAGTTCTTC.

This clone has a single count. This chain uses TRBV5-1 with TRBJ1-6; TRBD1 matches 9 bases. V shed 4 bases and J 5 bases; nucleotides not matched to a gene: 1. CDR1 and CDR2 (germline): SGHRS, YFSETQ. The CDR3 consists of 14 residues. The CDR3 loop reads CASSRTGDNSPLHF. Here the CDR3 DNA reads TGCGCCAGCAGCCGGACAGGGGATAATTCACCCCTCCACTTT.

The CDR3: CASSVDRANIQYF. CDR3 sequence (DNA): TGTGCCAGCAGCGTCGACAGGGCGAACATTCAGTACTTC. The chain joins TRBV11-1 to TRBJ2-4; 7 nucleotides agree with TRBD1. The CDR3 covers 13 residues. V lost 5 bases, J lost 7 bases, and 5 bases stayed unmatched. Germline assignment: CDR1 SGHAT and CDR2 FQDESV (reference sequence). The full variable domain, in which reference TRBV11-1 and TRBJ2-4 provide the parts outside the CDR3, is EAEVAQSPRYKITEKSQAVAFWCDPISGHATLYWYRQILGQGPELLVQFQDESVVDDSQLPKDRFSAERLKGVDSTLKIQPAELGDSAMYLCASSVDRANIQYFGAGTRLSVL.

The chain joins TRBV18 to TRBJ1-1; D not certain. Germline values: CDR1 KGHSH, CDR2 LQKENI. V lost 6 bases and J 7 bases, leaving 9 bases between the germline ends. The CDR3 covers 11 residues. The CDR3 reads CASSSEDEAFF. The CDR3 DNA reads TGTGCCAGCTCTTCCGAGGATGAAGCTTTCTTT.

J is TRBJ1-5 and V is TRBV3-1 (or the pseudogene TRBV3-2); 8 nucleotides agree with TRBD1. Germline V gene lookup returns CDR1 LGHDT and CDR2 YNNKEL (reference sequence). The CDR3 sequence is 15 residues long. V gave up 0 bases and J gave up 8 bases; unmatched junction bases: 6. CDR3 region: CASSQDVQGGEPQHF. As DNA, the CDR3 is TGTGCCAGCAGCCAAGATGTACAGGGGGGAGAGCCCCAGCATTTT.

This rearrangement joins TRBV20-1 to TRBJ1-5; 8 bases map to TRBD1. Per germline, CDR1 DFQATT and CDR2 SNEGSKA (reference sequence). J gave up 3 bases and V 3 bases, and 13 bases lay outside the gene matches. The CDR3 covers 17 residues. The CDR3 DNA reads TGCAGTGCTAGTAGAATGACAGGGGTTACAAACAATCAGCCCCAGCATTTT. Encoded protein: CSASRMTGVTNNQPQHF.

The chain recombines TRBV3-1 (or the pseudogene TRBV3-2) with TRBJ1-2; 8 nucleotides agree with TRBD1. The CDR3 spans 17 residues. Trimming removed 2 bases from V and 4 bases from J; junction bases left unmatched: 12. Germline CDR1 is LGHDT and CDR2 is YNNKEL (reference sequence). The CDR3 spells CASSQKLGTGRPYGYTF. The CDR3, as DNA: TGTGCCAGCAGCCAAAAATTGGGGACAGGTCGTCCCTATGGCTACACCTTC.

The chain joins TRBV6-5 to TRBJ2-7, with 8 bases aligning to TRBD1. CDR1 is MNHEY, CDR2 SVGAGI, per germline. The CDR3 runs to 14 residues. V was clipped by 5 bases and J by 3 bases; unmatched bases: 6. The CDR3 loop reads CASSTGQGGYEQYF. DNA of the CDR3: TGTGCCAGCAGTACAGGACAGGGAGGCTACGAGCAGTACTTC.

This clone was found once. The gene calls are TRBV5-4 and TRBJ2-5; 8 positions match TRBD2. The V gene end was trimmed by 0 bases and the J gene end by 5 bases; junction bases not matched to a gene: 0. The length of the CDR3 is 13 residues. Germline CDR1 and CDR2: SGHNT and YYREEE (reference sequence). Written as DNA, the CDR3 is TGTGCCAGCAGCTTGGCGGGGGGGGAGACCCAGTACTTC. It codes for CASSLAGGETQYF.

The chain is built from TRBV9 and TRBJ2-5; TRBD2 agrees at 7 bases. The CDR3 extends over 14 amino acids. The V and J ends lost 0 bases and 4 bases, in that order; junction bases with no gene match: 3. CDR1 SGDLS and CDR2 YYNGEE come from the germline V gene. CDR3: CASSVGGGTETQYF. The CDR3 DNA follows: TGTGCCAGCAGCGTAGGGGGGGGGACAGAGACCCAGTACTTC.

This chain joins TRBV5-1 and TRBJ1-1; 7 bases are a match to TRBD1. Germline V CDR1 and CDR2: SGHRS, YFSETQ. The CDR3 length is 13 residues. V lost 2 bases and J lost 7; bases outside the gene matches: 5. The CDR3 nucleotides are TGCGCCAGCAGCTTAGCAGGGGGTCTTGAAGCTTTCTTT. Translated, it gives CASSLAGGLEAFF. Based on the CDR3 plus reference TRBV5-1 and TRBJ1-1, the full variable domain is KAGVTQTPRYLIKTRGQQVTLSCSPISGHRSVSWYQQTPGQGLQFLFEYFSETQRNKGNFPGRFSGRQFSNSRSEMNVSTLELGDSALYLCASSLAGGLEAFFGQGTRLTVV.

This clone has just one count. The rearrangement uses TRBV18 and TRBJ2-2; TRBD1 might be the D (5 bases). The V end lost 3 bases, the J end lost 4 bases, and 9 bases lay between the germline ends. Germline V gene lookup returns CDR1 KGHSH and CDR2 LQKENI. CDR3 size: 14 residues. The CDR3 DNA sequence: TGTGCCAGCTCACCGCAGGGTACCACCGGGGAGCTGTTTTTT. This encodes CASSPQGTTGELFF.